This T cell receptor beta chain comes out of a study of blood T cell repertoires in COVID-19. Turning to the study itself: Sources were T cells, B-cell-depleted T cells, or PBMCs; the material itself was cDNA or gDNA.

The participants were between roughly 18 and 100 years old and came from about two dozen US areas. Cohort allocation depended upon clinical history that participants reported. This CDR3 has 12 amino acids. CDR1 LGHDT and CDR2 YNNKEL come from the germline V gene (reference sequence). V shed 4 bases and J shed 7 bases, with 8 bases lying between them. In the original analysis: Reference gene primers were amplified, and this amplification served to estimate nucleated cell counts. Only in-frame clones appear in the TCRdb table, and some are missing; sequencing was by immunoSEQ multiplex PCR. D and trimming were read from the DNA, whereas the V and J calls and clone size are those reported in that table. The sample comprises more than 250,000 clones, around 89% of which are singletons, and approximately 1.2% rests with the top ten.

Material: PBMCs or T cells enriched from blood (not recorded which). This rearrangement joins TRBV3-1 (or the pseudogene TRBV3-2) to TRBJ1-5; no clear D. The sequence derives from a woman aged 40 to 50 with acute COVID-19. DNA of the CDR3: TGTGCCAGCAGCCTCCAACAGCAGCCCCAGCATTTT. Translating it yields CASSLQQQPQHF.